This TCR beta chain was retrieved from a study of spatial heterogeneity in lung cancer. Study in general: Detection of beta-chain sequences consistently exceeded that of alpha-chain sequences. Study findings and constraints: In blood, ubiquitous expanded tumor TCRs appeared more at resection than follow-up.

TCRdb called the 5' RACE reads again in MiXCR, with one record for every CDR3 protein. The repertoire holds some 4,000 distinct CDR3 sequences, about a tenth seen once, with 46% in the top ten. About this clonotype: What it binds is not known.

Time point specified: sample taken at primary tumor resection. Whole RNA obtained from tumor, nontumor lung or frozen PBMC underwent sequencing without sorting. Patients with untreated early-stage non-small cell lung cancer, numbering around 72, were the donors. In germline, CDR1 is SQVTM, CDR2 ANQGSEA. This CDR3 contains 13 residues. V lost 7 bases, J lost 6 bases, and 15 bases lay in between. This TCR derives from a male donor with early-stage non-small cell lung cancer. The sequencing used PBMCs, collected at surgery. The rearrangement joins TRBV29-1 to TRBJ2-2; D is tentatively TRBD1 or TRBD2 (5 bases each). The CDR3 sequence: CSAGDPGSGELFF. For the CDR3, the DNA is TGCAGCGCCGGGGACCCGGGATCCGGGGAGCTGTTTTTT.